The clone carrying this T cell receptor beta chain was detected only a few times. Antigen unknown. This sample is drawn from a study of identical twins. Study-wide points: Its conclusions, products of cross-sectional statistical analysis, did not come from following the same donors.

CDR1 and CDR2 from the germline V gene are DFQATT and SNEGSKA (reference sequence). Trimming removed 3 bases from V and 6 bases from J; junction bases left unmatched: 6. This CDR3 has 14 residues. TCRdb used MiXCR to reprocess the 5' RACE reads, holding one entry per CDR3 protein. The sample lists some 300,000 distinct CDR3 sequences; roughly an eighth were seen once. These records were also assigned to another study, of yellow fever vaccine responses in identical twins.

The chain is built from TRBV20-1 and TRBJ2-1; 9 bases are a match to TRBD2. The TCR originated in a young woman in good health. What was sequenced was CD8+ T cells sorted from blood. As DNA, the CDR3 is TGCAGTGCTAGGTGGCTAGCGGGGATCAATGAGCAGTTCTTC. It codes for CSARWLAGINEQFF.